Each of the 16 T cell receptor beta chains below was sequenced from the same sample in a study of T cell repertoires in cytomegalovirus infection (dated by TCRdb to between 2019 and 2020). Sequencing instrument: Illumina HiSeq 1500. The public reads were reprocessed in TCRdb via fastp at Q25 and MiXCR, keeping in-frame beta chains. Rows are combined by CDR3 protein, so each entry shows the most common genes and DNA. The sample includes roughly 230,000 distinct CDR3 sequences, with 22% observed a single time. The ten biggest clones cover roughly 18% of the sample. The sequenced sample was CD8+ T cells from PBMCs. These receptors all stem from a human donor in good health (CMV status not recorded). Some clones in this sample may be carry-over from other donors' samples.

This clonotype was observed a handful of times. This rearrangement joins TRBV19 to TRBJ1-5, with unresolved D. Per the germline V gene, CDR1 is LNHDA and CDR2 is SQIVND (reference sequence). There are 15 residues in the CDR3. Trimming removed 3 bases at V and 2 bases at J, with 11 bases between. CDR3 DNA sequence: TGTGCCAGTAGTATCGGACCGGGTGGCAATCAGCCCCAGCATTTT. This encodes CASSIGPGGNQPQHF.

This clonotype appeared many times. This sequence joins TRBV7-6 and TRBJ2-1; unclear D gene. There are 13 residues in the CDR3. Deletions cut 3 bases from V and 10 bases from J, with 13 bases between. The germline V gene has CDR1 SGHVS and CDR2 FNYEAQ. The CDR3 reads CASSFFGTEEQFF. DNA of the CDR3: TGTGCCAGCAGCTTCTTCGGCACGGAGGAGCAGTTCTTC.

This clonotype was counted a few times. The chain is built from TRBV4-1 and TRBJ2-3; 8 bases map to TRBD1. With V trimmed by 0 bases and J by 2 bases, 7 bases remained unmatched. Germline lookup yields CDR1 MGHRA and CDR2 YSYEKL. This CDR3 has 17 amino acids. CDR3 residues: CASSQEWTGRITDTQYF. The CDR3 nucleotides are TGCGCCAGCAGCCAAGAGTGGACAGGGAGGATCACAGATACGCAGTATTTT.

This clonotype was detected ten times or more. The chain links TRBV7-6 to TRBJ2-7, with TRBD2 as a possible D gene (6 bases). Per the germline V gene, CDR1 is SGHVS and CDR2 is FNYEAQ. This CDR3 spans 14 amino acids. Trimming took 5 bases from V and 6 from J, leaving 17 bases between them. The CDR3 DNA reads TGTGCCAGCAGCCCCGGGACGGGGGAGATCGAGCAGTACTTC. It specifies CASSPGTGEIEQYF.

V gene TRBV2 combines with J gene TRBJ2-5; TRBD1 matches 8 bases. The CDR3 is 14 residues long. V was clipped by 6 bases and J by 4 bases; unmatched bases: 7. Germline loops: CDR1 SNHLY, CDR2 FYNNEI. CDR3 in amino acids: CASSWTGPGETQYF. The CDR3 bases are TGTGCCAGCAGCTGGACAGGGCCGGGAGAGACCCAGTACTTC.

This clonotype came up a few times. V gene TRBV12-3 or TRBV12-4 combines with J gene TRBJ2-3; D uncertain. Trimming shortened V by 3 bases and J by 0 bases, and 7 bases separated the two germline ends. The CDR3 loop spans 14 amino acids. The CDR3 DNA follows: TGTGCCAGCAGTTTGGGTATGAGCACAGATACGCAGTATTTT. Its protein is CASSLGMSTDTQYF.

There are a few counts of this clonotype. V is TRBV14 and J is TRBJ2-1; D gene unclear. CDR1 and CDR2 from the germline V gene are SGHDN and FVKESK. Trimming stripped 1 base from V and 9 bases from J, with 1 base between. CDR3 length: 10 residues. CDR3 DNA sequence: TGTGCCAGCAGCCAAGTTGAGCAGTTCTTC. As protein: CASSQVEQFF.

This clonotype occurred many times. The chain is built from TRBV7-2 and TRBJ2-5, with 9 bases aligning to TRBD2. Trimming at V came to 4 bases and at J to 5 bases, leaving 14 bases not matched to a gene. This CDR3 has 17 amino acids. CDR1 is SGHTA, CDR2 FQGNSA, per germline. The CDR3 bases are TGTGCCAGCAGCTCTTTTAGCGGGAGTCCGTCTCTTGAGACCCAGTACTTC. Protein: CASSSFSGSPSLETQYF.

The chain is built from TRBV29-1 and TRBJ1-2; D unclear. Trimming stripped 7 bases from V and 0 bases from J, with 9 bases between. Germline V gene sequence: CDR1 SQVTM, CDR2 ANQGSEA. This CDR3 contains 12 residues. CDR3 residues: CSANGPNYGYTF. CDR3 DNA: TGCAGCGCTAATGGACCTAACTATGGCTACACCTTC.

The chain carries TRBV4-1 and TRBJ1-1; 10 bases are shared with TRBD1. V dropped 0 bases and J dropped 5; count of bases not matched to a gene: 9. This CDR3 has 17 residues. Per the germline V gene, CDR1 is MGHRA and CDR2 is YSYEKL. CDR3 protein: CASSQDPWDRGRTEAFF. The CDR3 coding sequence is TGCGCCAGCAGCCAAGATCCCTGGGACAGGGGAAGGACTGAAGCTTTCTTT.

The chain joins TRBV2 to TRBJ1-2; 9 bases are a match to TRBD1. This CDR3 spans 15 amino acids. The germline V gene encodes CDR1 SNHLY and CDR2 FYNNEI. Unmatched junction bases numbered 6, after V lost 2 bases and J lost 5 bases. In DNA, the CDR3 is TGTGCCAGCAGTGAAACCCGGGACAGGGTGTATGGCTACACCTTC. Its protein is CASSETRDRVYGYTF.

In its sample, this clonotype was seen a few times. The chain employs TRBV14 and TRBJ1-2; D not certain. The CDR3 totals 14 residues. V was cut by 3 bases and J by 4 bases, with 12 bases left in between. The germline V gene has CDR1 SGHDN and CDR2 FVKESK. CDR3 in DNA: TGTGCCAGCAGCCATTCCCCTGGTGGCTATGGCTACACCTTC. It encodes CASSHSPGGYGYTF. The variable domain in full, with the rest retrieved from reference TRBV14 and TRBJ1-2, is EAGVTQFPSHSVIEKGQTVTLRCDPISGHDNLYWYRRVMGKEIKFLLHFVKESKQDESGMPNNRFLAERTGGTYSTLKVQPAELEDSGVYFCASSHSPGGYGYTFGSGTRLTVV.

There are many counts of this clonotype. This chain joins TRBV7-2 and TRBJ2-1, with TRBD1 as a possible D gene (6 bases). The V end lost 7 bases, the J end lost 10 bases, and 11 bases lay between the germline ends. This CDR3 has 11 residues. Germline CDR1 is SGHTA and CDR2 is FQGNSA. CDR3 sequence: CASTWGQEQFF. The CDR3 region has the DNA TGTGCCAGCACCTGGGGGCAAGAGCAGTTCTTC. The full variable domain, rest sourced from reference TRBV7-2 and TRBJ2-1, is GAGVSQSPSNKVTEKGKDVELRCDPISGHTALYWYRQSLGQGLEFLIYFQGNSAPDKSGLPSDRFSAERTGGSVSTLTIQRTQQEDSAVYLCASTWGQEQFFGPGTRLTVL.

This chain connects TRBV19 to TRBJ1-5, with 7 bases that match TRBD1. V lost 3 bases to trimming and J lost 0 bases; unmatched junction nucleotides: 8. This CDR3 has 17 residues. Germline lookup yields CDR1 LNHDA and CDR2 SQIVND (reference sequence). The CDR3 sequence: CASSIALHRGSNQPQHF. CDR3 in DNA: TGTGCCAGTAGTATCGCTTTGCACAGGGGTAGCAATCAGCCCCAGCATTTT. Full variable domain (outside the CDR3, taken from reference TRBV19 and TRBJ1-5): DGGITQSPKYLFRKEGQNVTLSCEQNLNHDAMYWYRQDPGQGLRLIYYSQIVNDFQKGDIAEGYSVSREKKESFPLTVTSAQKNPTAFYLCASSIALHRGSNQPQHFGDGTRLSIL.

The V and J genes are TRBV15 and TRBJ2-2; D might be TRBD1 (6 bases). CDR3 size: 15 residues. V lost 3 bases and J lost 3, with 11 bases in between. Per germline, CDR1 LNHNV and CDR2 YYDKDF (reference sequence). CDR3 residues: CATSSTGNYTGELFF. CDR3 DNA: TGTGCCACCAGCAGTACAGGGAACTACACCGGGGAGCTGTTTTTT.

The V call is TRBV6-2 or TRBV6-3, the J call TRBJ2-1, with a tentative D call TRBD1 (5 bases). Trimming pared 0 bases from V and 10 bases from J, leaving 13 bases between. Looked up from germline, CDR1 is MNHEY and CDR2 is SVGEGT. This CDR3 has 14 amino acids. CDR3 protein: CASSYSPAGYEQFF. For the CDR3, the DNA is TGTGCCAGCAGTTACTCCCCGGCAGGGTACGAGCAGTTCTTC.